This T cell receptor beta chain came from a study of T-cell reconstitution after alpha-beta-depleted transplantation in children. Using unique molecular identifiers, the investigators prepared the TCRbeta library. MiXCR, applied by TCRdb to the PCR reads, yields one record per CDR3 protein. This repertoire shows about 500,000 distinct CDR3 sequences, approximately 32% found once; its top ten account for around 2.3%. The origin of this receptor is a human donor who donated a stem cell graft to a child with aplastic anemia. Material: PBMCs from the stem cell graft donor, obtained from the stem cell graft.

The CDR3, as DNA: TGCGCCAGCAGCCAGGGGCTTACAGGAAACACCATATATTTT. Translating gives CASSQGLTGNTIYF. The gene calls are TRBV4-3 and TRBJ1-3; a weak D match, TRBD1 (5 bases). The ends were cut back, 3 bases at V and 4 bases at J, with 10 bases in the middle. CDR1 is LGHNA and CDR2 is YSLEER in the germline V gene. The CDR3 length is 14 residues.